A single sample gave rise to the 10 T cell receptor beta chains below, sequenced in a study of PD-1 blockade in classical Hodgkin lymphoma. All the patients suffered relapse after autologous stem cell transplantation, and brentuximab vedotin exposure differed. This table comes from immunoSEQ multiplex PCR, and its TCRdb copy is limited to in-frame clones, with some not included. Counted here are about 97,000 clones, over 80% occurring once; the ten biggest clones make up 9.5% to 15%. The source was peripheral blood mononuclear cells (PBMCs), collected at baseline. All receptors come from a human donor with classical Hodgkin lymphoma.

V is TRBV10-3 and J is TRBJ2-5; TRBD2 agrees at 11 bases. This CDR3 region has 15 residues. V dropped 1 base and J dropped 5; count of bases not matched to a gene: 3. CDR1 and CDR2 from the germline V gene are ENHRY and SYGVKD. CDR3 protein: CAISELVAGGETQYF. For the CDR3, the DNA is TGTGCCATCAGTGAGTTGGTAGCGGGAGGGGAGACCCAGTACTTC.

Worth noting for this clone: This sample also contains other DNA sequences that code for the same CDR3. The DNA of the CDR3 is TGCGCCAGCAGCTTGGGCGCGGGGGGCACAGATACGCAGTATTTT. Amino acids: CASSLGAGGTDTQYF. This rearrangement joins TRBV5-1 to TRBJ2-3, with 7 bases lining up with TRBD2. With 0 bases clipped from V and 1 base from J, the junction kept 2 bases outside the gene matches. This CDR3 has 15 amino acids. Germline V gene data show CDR1 as SGHRS and CDR2 as YFSETQ. The entire variable domain, with the rest obtained from reference TRBV5-1 and TRBJ2-3, is as follows: KAGVTQTPRYLIKTRGQQVTLSCSPISGHRSVSWYQQTPGQGLQFLFEYFSETQRNKGNFPGRFSGRQFSNSRSEMNVSTLELGDSALYLCASSLGAGGTDTQYFGPGTRLTVL.

The chain uses TRBV10-3 and TRBJ2-2; TRBD2 matches 8 bases. Germline CDR1 reads ENHRY; CDR2 reads SYGVKD. The trim removed 4 bases at V and 5 bases at J, leaving 12 bases unmatched. This CDR3 contains 17 residues. The DNA for the CDR3 is TGTGCCATCAGTGTGATGTTGATAACTAGCGGAACCGGGGAGCTGTTTTTT. It codes for CAISVMLITSGTGELFF.

This clone appeared a single time. This CDR3 is also generated by other DNA sequences in the sample. The V call is TRBV5-4, the J call TRBJ1-2; 11 nucleotides agree with TRBD1. The CDR3 totals 13 residues. Looked up from germline, CDR1 is SGHNT and CDR2 is YYREEE (reference sequence). After removal of 4 bases from V and 8 bases from J, the junction contained 4 bases not matched to a gene. CDR3 coding DNA: TGTGCCAGCAGCACGGACAGGGGGCGAGGCTACACCTTC. Its translation: CASSTDRGRGYTF.

The V call is TRBV19, the J call TRBJ2-7; 10 bases map to TRBD2. The V gene end was trimmed by 3 bases and the J gene end by 6 bases; junction bases not matched to a gene: 5. The V gene's germline CDR1 is LNHDA and CDR2 SQIVND (reference sequence). The CDR3 has 14 residues. The CDR3 loop reads CASSIGLAGAEQYF. For the CDR3, the DNA is TGTGCCAGTAGTATTGGTCTAGCGGGAGCCGAGCAGTACTTC.

The V gene is TRBV5-1, the J gene TRBJ2-1; 8 nucleotides match TRBD2. From germline, CDR1 is SGHRS and CDR2 YFSETQ. CDR3 length: 15 residues. V lost 7 bases, J lost 1 base, and 7 bases stayed unmatched. The CDR3 spells CASCVAGPSYNEQFF. The CDR3 DNA follows: TGCGCCAGCTGCGTAGCGGGACCGTCCTACAATGAGCAGTTCTTC.

A single count supports this clone. The chain combines TRBV7-9 with TRBJ1-1; D not resolved. This CDR3 spans 13 amino acids. CDR1 and CDR2 (germline): SEHNR, FQNEAQ (reference sequence). Trimming removed 1 base from V and 4 bases from J, with 7 bases in between. CDR3 loop: CASSLEWGTEAFF. In DNA form, the CDR3 reads TGTGCCAGCAGCTTAGAGTGGGGCACTGAAGCTTTCTTT.

The CDR3: CAISEGEGTDTQYF. Written as DNA, the CDR3 is TGTGCCATCAGTGAAGGGGAGGGGACAGATACGCAGTATTTT. The chain employs TRBV10-3 and TRBJ2-3; TRBD2 matches at 7 bases. The CDR3 runs 14 residues. V trimming: 3 bases; J trimming: 3 bases; junction bases outside the gene matches: 3. From germline, CDR1 is ENHRY and CDR2 SYGVKD.

The chain is built from TRBV18 and TRBJ2-5; 9 bases match TRBD1. J was trimmed by 2 bases and V by 6 bases; bases with no gene match: 13. The germline gives CDR1 KGHSH, CDR2 LQKENI. This CDR3 is built from 17 residues. The CDR3 loop is CASSLIPDRGSQETQYF. CDR3 nucleotide sequence: TGTGCCAGCTCTCTTATCCCGGACAGGGGATCGCAAGAGACCCAGTACTTC.

The J gene is TRBJ2-3, the V gene TRBV10-3, with 12 bases matching TRBD2. Germline CDR1 reads ENHRY; CDR2 reads SYGVKD. The ends lost 4 bases at V and 0 bases at J; junction bases unmatched: 2. This CDR3 has 16 amino acids. CDR3 sequence: CAISAGLAGSTDTQYF. Written as DNA, the CDR3 is TGTGCCATCAGTGCCGGACTAGCGGGGAGCACAGATACGCAGTATTTT.